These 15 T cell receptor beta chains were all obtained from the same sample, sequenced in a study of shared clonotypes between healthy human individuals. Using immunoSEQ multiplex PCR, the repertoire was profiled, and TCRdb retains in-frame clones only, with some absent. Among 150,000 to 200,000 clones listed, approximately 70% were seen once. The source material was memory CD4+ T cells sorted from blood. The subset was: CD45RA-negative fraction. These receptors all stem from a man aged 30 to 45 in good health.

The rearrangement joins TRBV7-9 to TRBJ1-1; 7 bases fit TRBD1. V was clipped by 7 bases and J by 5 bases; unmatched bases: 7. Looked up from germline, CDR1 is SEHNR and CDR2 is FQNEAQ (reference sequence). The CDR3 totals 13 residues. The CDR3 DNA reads TGTGCCAGCACCCTCCTACAGGGGACTGAAGCTTTCTTT. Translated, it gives CASTLLQGTEAFF.

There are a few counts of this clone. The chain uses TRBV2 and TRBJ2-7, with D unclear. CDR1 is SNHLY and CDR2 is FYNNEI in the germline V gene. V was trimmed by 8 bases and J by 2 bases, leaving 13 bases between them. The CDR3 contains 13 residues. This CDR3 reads CASSLPLTYEQYF. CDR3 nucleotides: TGTGCCAGCTCCCTTCCCCTCACCTACGAGCAGTACTTC. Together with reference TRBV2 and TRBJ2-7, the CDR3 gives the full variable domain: EPEVTQTPSHQVTQMGQEVILRCVPISNHLYFYWYRQILGQKVEFLVSFYNNEISEKSEIFDDQFSVERPDGSNFTLKIRSTKLEDSAMYFCASSLPLTYEQYFGPGTRLTVT.

CDR3: CASSQGDRGSIQYF. The CDR3 DNA sequence: TGTGCCAGCAGCCAAGGGGACAGGGGCAGCATTCAGTACTTC. The genes are TRBV7-9 and TRBJ2-4, with 10 bases aligning to TRBD1. Trimming removed 5 bases from V and 9 bases from J; junction bases left unmatched: 7. Germline lookup yields CDR1 SEHNR and CDR2 FQNEAQ (reference sequence). The CDR3 is 14 amino acids.

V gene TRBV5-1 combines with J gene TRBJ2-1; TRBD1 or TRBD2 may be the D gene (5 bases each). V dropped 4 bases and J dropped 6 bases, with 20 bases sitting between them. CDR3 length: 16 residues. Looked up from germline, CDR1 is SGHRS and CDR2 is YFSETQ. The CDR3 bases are TGCGCCAGCAGCCCCGGGACCGCAAGCCTGGTCAATGAGCAGTTCTTC. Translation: CASSPGTASLVNEQFF.

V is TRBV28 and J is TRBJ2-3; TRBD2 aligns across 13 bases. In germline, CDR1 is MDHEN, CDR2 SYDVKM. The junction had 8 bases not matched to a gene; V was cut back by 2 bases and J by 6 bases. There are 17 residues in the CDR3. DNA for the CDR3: TGTGCCAGCAGTTTAGGACTAGCGGGAGCGGTTGGCGATACGCAGTATTTT. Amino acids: CASSLGLAGAVGDTQYF. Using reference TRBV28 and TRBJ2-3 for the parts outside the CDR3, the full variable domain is DVKVTQSSRYLVKRTGEKVFLECVQDMDHENMFWYRQDPGLGLRLIYFSYDVKMKEKGDIPEGYSVSREKKERFSLILESASTNQTSMYLCASSLGLAGAVGDTQYFGPGTRLTVL.

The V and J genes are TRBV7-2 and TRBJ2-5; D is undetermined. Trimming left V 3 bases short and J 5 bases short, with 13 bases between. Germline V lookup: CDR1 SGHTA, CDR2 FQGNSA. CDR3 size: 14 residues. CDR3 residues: CASSFSRVGETQYF. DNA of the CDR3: TGTGCCAGCAGCTTCTCCCGGGTAGGCGAGACCCAGTACTTC.

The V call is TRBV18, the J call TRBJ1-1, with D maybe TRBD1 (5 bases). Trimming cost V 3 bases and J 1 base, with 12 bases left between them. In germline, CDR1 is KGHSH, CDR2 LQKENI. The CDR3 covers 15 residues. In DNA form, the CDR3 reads TGTGCCAGCTCACCGTCGGCAGGGCAGAACACTGAAGCTTTCTTT. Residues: CASSPSAGQNTEAFF.

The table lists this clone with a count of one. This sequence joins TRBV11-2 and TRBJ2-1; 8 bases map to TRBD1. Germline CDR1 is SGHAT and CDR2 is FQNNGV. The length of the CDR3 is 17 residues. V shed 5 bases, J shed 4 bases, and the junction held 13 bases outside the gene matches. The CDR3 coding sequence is TGTGCCAGCAGCCCAACCCGCGACAGGGGTTCGTACAATGAGCAGTTCTTC. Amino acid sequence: CASSPTRDRGSYNEQFF.

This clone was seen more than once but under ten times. CDR3 in amino acids: CASSIVGAGLDTQYF. In DNA form, the CDR3 reads TGTGCCAGTAGTATAGTGGGGGCAGGTTTGGATACGCAGTATTTT. This chain links TRBV19 with TRBJ2-3, with D possibly being TRBD1 (6 bases). The CDR3 is 15 residues long. V lost 1 base and J 6 bases, leaving 14 bases between the germline ends. The V gene's germline CDR1 is LNHDA and CDR2 SQIVND (reference sequence).

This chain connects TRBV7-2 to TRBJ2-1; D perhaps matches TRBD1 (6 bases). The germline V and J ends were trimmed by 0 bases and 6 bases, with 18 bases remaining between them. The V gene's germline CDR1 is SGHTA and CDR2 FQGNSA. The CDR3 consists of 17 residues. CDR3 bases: TGTGCCAGCAGCTTAGCGAAAGGGGGTCGGCTACTCAATGAGCAGTTCTTC. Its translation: CASSLAKGGRLLNEQFF.

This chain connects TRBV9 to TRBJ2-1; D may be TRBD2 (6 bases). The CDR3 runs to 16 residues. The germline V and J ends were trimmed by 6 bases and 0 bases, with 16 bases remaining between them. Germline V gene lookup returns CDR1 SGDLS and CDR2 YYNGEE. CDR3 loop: CASTFSGQSSYNEQFF. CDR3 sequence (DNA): TGTGCCAGCACCTTTAGCGGCCAGAGCTCCTACAATGAGCAGTTCTTC.

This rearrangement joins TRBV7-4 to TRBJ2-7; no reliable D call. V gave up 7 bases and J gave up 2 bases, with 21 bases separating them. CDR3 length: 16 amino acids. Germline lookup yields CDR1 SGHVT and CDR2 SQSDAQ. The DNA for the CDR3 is TGTGCCAGCACCTTTACCGCCGGTAGCCGTGCCTACGAGCAGTACTTC. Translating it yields CASTFTAGSRAYEQYF.

The CDR3 region has the DNA TGTGCCAGCAGCTTGATGGGAGGGACCCAAGAGACCCAGTACTTC. Encoded protein: CASSLMGGTQETQYF. The rearrangement uses TRBV7-2 and TRBJ2-5; TRBD2 aligns across 7 bases. The CDR3 loop spans 15 amino acids. V gave up 3 bases and J gave up 1 base; unmatched junction bases: 5. Germline CDR1 is SGHTA and CDR2 is FQGNSA.

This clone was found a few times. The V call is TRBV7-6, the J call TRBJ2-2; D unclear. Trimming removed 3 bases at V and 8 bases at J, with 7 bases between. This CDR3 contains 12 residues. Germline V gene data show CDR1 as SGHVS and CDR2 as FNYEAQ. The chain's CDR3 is CASSLKRGELFF. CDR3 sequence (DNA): TGTGCCAGCAGCTTGAAGCGAGGGGAGCTGTTTTTT.

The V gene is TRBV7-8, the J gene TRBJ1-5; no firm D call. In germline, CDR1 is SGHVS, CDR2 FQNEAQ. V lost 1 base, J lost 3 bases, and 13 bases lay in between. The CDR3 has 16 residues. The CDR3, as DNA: TGTGCCAGCAGCTTAGTCGCCGGAATAATCAATCAGCCCCAGCATTTT. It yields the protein CASSLVAGIINQPQHF.